This T cell receptor (beta chain) was retrieved from a study of blood T cell repertoires in COVID-19. Study-level background: Acute-phase and convalescent COVID-19 samples originated in the United States, Italy and Spain. The analysed material was cDNA or gDNA that came from T cells, B-cell-depleted T cells, or PBMCs.

The CDR3 sequence is 14 residues long. The germline V and J ends were trimmed by 4 bases and 0 bases, with 10 bases remaining between them. Per the germline V gene, CDR1 is LGHDT and CDR2 is YNNKEL (reference sequence). Participants had their cohort set by participant-reported clinical history. Authors' processing steps: Quantification of nucleated cells was approximated via reference gene primer amplification. Sequencing used immunoSEQ multiplex PCR; TCRdb keeps in-frame clones, though not all of them. V and J calls and clone size are given by that table; D and trimming were obtained from the DNA. The table shows 150,000 to 200,000 clones, with roughly nine tenths occurring only once.

This TCR was recovered from a woman aged 35 to 49 with acute COVID-19. The V gene is TRBV3-1 (or the pseudogene TRBV3-2), the J gene TRBJ2-7; D is ambiguous. The sequenced sample was PBMCs or T cells enriched from blood (not recorded which). The CDR3 loop is CASSPDISSYEQYF. The CDR3 DNA reads TGTGCCAGCAGCCCCGACATAAGCTCCTACGAGCAGTACTTC.